These 14 T cell receptor beta chains were sequenced from one sample in a study of cytomegalovirus exposure and HLA in healthy donors. In the PCR, 60 Vbeta and 13 Jbeta primers were used. Sequencing used immunoSEQ multiplex PCR; TCRdb keeps in-frame clones, though not all of them. The data contain roughly 170,000 clones, roughly 88% of them singletons. Sequenced: PBMCs. The receptor set was obtained from a girl aged 2-10 years in good health and CMV-seropositive.

The chain employs TRBV5-1 and TRBJ2-5; D is unclear. V lost 2 bases and J 5 bases, leaving 13 bases between the germline ends. In germline, CDR1 is SGHRS, CDR2 YFSETQ. This CDR3 spans 14 amino acids. The CDR3 protein is CASSLVELSETQYF. The CDR3 DNA sequence: TGCGCCAGCAGCTTAGTTGAGCTGTCCGAGACCCAGTACTTC.

The chain uses TRBV28 and TRBJ1-2, with unresolved D. The CDR3 length is 15 residues. Trimming removed 2 bases from V and 3 bases from J, with 13 bases in between. Germline assignment: CDR1 MDHEN and CDR2 SYDVKM. CDR3 protein: CASSLVHRVDYGYTF. CDR3 coding DNA: TGTGCCAGCAGTTTAGTTCATCGGGTCGACTATGGCTACACCTTC.

CDR3 sequence reads: CAISGDRGNTEAFF. The DNA of the CDR3 is TGTGCCATCAGTGGGGACAGGGGGAACACTGAAGCTTTCTTT. This chain uses TRBV10-3 with TRBJ1-1; TRBD1 agrees at 10 bases. Germline loops: CDR1 ENHRY, CDR2 SYGVKD. The V segment lost 4 bases and the J segment 1 base; nucleotides outside the gene matches: 0. CDR3 length: 14 amino acids.

Only a few counts were recorded for this clone. The genes are TRBV5-4 and TRBJ2-7, with TRBD2 matching 10 bases. Germline V gives CDR1 SGHNT, CDR2 YYREEE (reference sequence). The J segment lost 3 bases and the V segment lost 1 base, leaving 4 bases of the junction unmatched. The CDR3 length is 15 residues. CDR3: CASSLPGLAYYEQYF. DNA of the CDR3: TGTGCCAGCAGCTTGCCGGGACTAGCGTACTACGAGCAGTACTTC.

J is TRBJ2-3 and V is TRBV14; the D gene is possibly TRBD1 (5 bases). The CDR3 runs 15 residues. Between the trimmed V and J ends, which lost 3 bases and 0 bases, there was a span of 10 bases. Germline V CDR1 and CDR2: SGHDN, FVKESK. The CDR3: CASSQGRTSTDTQYF. The CDR3 coding sequence is TGTGCCAGCAGCCAGGGGCGGACAAGCACAGATACGCAGTATTTT.

The chain couples TRBV18 to TRBJ1-5; D ambiguous. Trimming removed 3 bases from V and 3 bases from J, with 9 bases in between. The CDR3 is made up of 14 amino acids. CDR1 is KGHSH, CDR2 LQKENI, per germline. The CDR3 DNA follows: TGTGCCAGCTCACCTTCCGGGGACAATCAGCCCCAGCATTTT. It encodes CASSPSGDNQPQHF.

The CDR3 region has the DNA TGTGCCAGCAGTGATGGGCGGGGGCCTTACGAGCAGTACTTC. Translation gives CASSDGRGPYEQYF. This sequence joins TRBV2 and TRBJ2-7; TRBD2 might be the D (7 bases). The CDR3 totals 14 residues. The V gene's germline CDR1 is SNHLY and CDR2 FYNNEI. Trimming shortened V by 3 bases and J by 4 bases, and 13 bases separated the two germline ends.

The genes are TRBV20-1 and TRBJ1-6; possible D gene TRBD1, 5 bases. The length of the CDR3 is 11 residues. In germline, CDR1 is DFQATT, CDR2 SNEGSKA (reference sequence). Trimming stripped 7 bases from V and 7 bases from J, with 8 bases between. The CDR3 is CSGQGNSPLHF. The CDR3 nucleotides are TGCAGTGGCCAGGGCAATTCACCCCTCCACTTT.

The chain has TRBV28 and TRBJ2-1; TRBD1 might be the D (6 bases). V gave up 3 bases and J gave up 7 bases, with 16 bases separating them. Germline CDR1 reads MDHEN; CDR2 reads SYDVKM. This CDR3 spans 15 amino acids. The CDR3 sequence: CASSFRTDLGNEQFF. CDR3 sequence (DNA): TGTGCCAGCAGTTTCCGGACAGACTTGGGGAATGAGCAGTTCTTC.

The chain links TRBV20-1 to TRBJ2-3, with D perhaps TRBD2 (5 bases). Trimming took 1 base from V and 14 from J, leaving 13 bases between them. CDR3 length: 11 amino acids. CDR1 is DFQATT and CDR2 is SNEGSKA in the germline V gene (reference sequence). The CDR3 reads CSARVQDEGYF. The CDR3 DNA is TGCAGTGCTAGAGTCCAGGATGAGGGGTATTTT.

The J gene is TRBJ2-3, the V gene TRBV7-6, with 11 positions matching TRBD2. CDR1 and CDR2 (germline): SGHVS, FNYEAQ. The J segment lost 5 bases and the V segment lost 2 bases, leaving 6 bases of the junction unmatched. This CDR3 is 16 amino acids long. CDR3: CASSLTPSGGRDTQYF. In DNA, the CDR3 is TGTGCCAGCAGCTTAACTCCTAGCGGGGGGCGAGATACGCAGTATTTT.

The chain combines TRBV5-1 with TRBJ2-3; tentative D call: TRBD2 (8 bases). V lost 2 bases and J lost 4, with 11 bases in between. Germline CDR1 reads SGHRS; CDR2 reads YFSETQ. This CDR3 is 14 amino acids long. The CDR3 reads CASSFGRGPDTQYF. In nucleotides, the CDR3 is TGCGCCAGCAGCTTCGGGAGGGGGCCAGATACGCAGTATTTT.

The chain uses TRBV11-3 and TRBJ2-1, with 7 bases lining up with TRBD1. The junction had 7 bases not matched to a gene; V was cut back by 0 bases and J by 14 bases. The CDR3 is made up of 13 amino acids. The germline CDR1 and CDR2 sequences are SGHNT and YENEEA. The CDR3 DNA reads as TGTGCCAGCAGCTTAGATAGCTACAGGGGTAAGTTCTTC. It codes for CASSLDSYRGKFF.

The CDR3: CASSLDSVGQVYGYTF. The CDR3 DNA is TGTGCCAGCAGCTTAGATAGTGTGGGCCAGGTCTATGGCTACACCTTC. The chain couples TRBV11-2 to TRBJ1-2; D gene ambiguous. Germline lookup yields CDR1 SGHAT and CDR2 FQNNGV. V was pared by 0 bases and J by 4 bases, with 15 bases between. The CDR3 sequence is 16 residues long.